Below, 14 T cell receptor beta chains from the same sample are listed, as sequenced in a study of blood T cells in healthy people across ages. Combining a sample-barcoded 5' primer with a J-beta primer mix, a second PCR ran for roughly 7 to 12 cycles. TCRdb reanalysed the 5' RACE reads using MiXCR and keeps one entry per CDR3 protein. In the table there are hundreds of thousands of distinct CDR3 sequences, around 48% of which are singletons. What was sequenced was blood. Receptor source: a woman in her fifties or sixties in good health.

This clonotype was seen only a few times. V is TRBV20-1 and J is TRBJ2-7; no firm D call. This CDR3 is 12 amino acids long. V dropped 2 bases and J dropped 5 bases, with 10 bases sitting between them. Germline CDR1 is DFQATT and CDR2 is SNEGSKA (reference sequence). The CDR3 region is CSARPRTDEQYF. The CDR3 DNA reads TGCAGTGCTAGACCTAGGACGGACGAGCAGTACTTC.

The genes are TRBV5-5 and TRBJ2-4, with 8 nucleotides matching TRBD1. The length of the CDR3 is 12 residues. Germline CDR1 reads SGHKS; CDR2 reads YYEKEE (reference sequence). J was trimmed by 15 bases and V by 6 bases; bases with no gene match: 11. The CDR3: CASTEQGVLGYF. As DNA, the CDR3 is TGTGCCAGCACCGAACAGGGGGTTCTTGGGTACTTC.

J is TRBJ2-1 and V is TRBV29-1; D call uncertain. The germline V gene has CDR1 SQVTM and CDR2 ANQGSEA. The ends were cut back, 6 bases at V and 4 bases at J, with 7 bases in the middle. This CDR3 contains 11 residues. CDR3 coding DNA: TGCAGCGTCCAGAGTTACAATGAGCAGTTCTTC. It translates to CSVQSYNEQFF.

The chain employs TRBV6-6 and TRBJ2-5; 8 bases map to TRBD2. V shed 2 bases and J 11 bases; nucleotides not matched to a gene: 16. Germline CDR1 is MNHNY and CDR2 is SVGAGI (reference sequence). The CDR3 totals 16 residues. Written as DNA, the CDR3 is TGTGCCAGCAGTTACAGGGGGACTAGTGTTAGCTACGGGCAGTACTTC. Translation gives CASSYRGTSVSYGQYF.

The V call is TRBV28, the J call TRBJ2-7, with 9 bases lining up with TRBD1. The V gene end was trimmed by 4 bases and the J gene end by 5 bases; junction bases not matched to a gene: 6. This CDR3 is built from 14 residues. Looked up from germline, CDR1 is MDHEN and CDR2 is SYDVKM. CDR3 in amino acids: CASSSGTGLNEQYF. CDR3 sequence (DNA): TGTGCCAGCAGTTCCGGGACAGGGCTAAACGAGCAGTACTTC.

This clonotype was found a few times. The rearrangement links TRBV30 to TRBJ2-6; TRBD1 might be the D (5 bases). The V and J ends lost 1 base and 0 bases respectively, with 13 bases between them. The CDR3 has 17 residues. The germline V gene encodes CDR1 GTSNPN and CDR2 SVGIG (reference sequence). The DNA of the CDR3 is TGTGCCTGGAGTGAAAGGGGATCTCTCTCTGGGGCCAACGTCCTGACTTTC. Its protein is CAWSERGSLSGANVLTF.

V is TRBV28 and J is TRBJ2-7; the D is unclear. With 7 bases removed from V and 0 bases from J, the gap between germline ends came to 13 bases. CDR1 and CDR2 (germline): MDHEN, SYDVKM. The CDR3 is 14 residues long. As DNA, the CDR3 is TGTGCCAGCATTCCCCCGGCCAGCTCCTACGAGCAGTACTTC. This encodes CASIPPASSYEQYF.

This rearrangement joins TRBV29-1 to TRBJ2-3; D is unclear. CDR3 length: 12 amino acids. Trimming cost V 8 bases and J 4 bases, with 13 bases left between them. The germline V gene encodes CDR1 SQVTM and CDR2 ANQGSEA. DNA for the CDR3: TGCAGCTACCCCACGTGGGCAGATACGCAGTATTTT. This encodes CSYPTWADTQYF.

This clonotype was seen at least ten times. The V call is TRBV29-1, the J call TRBJ2-7, with D possibly TRBD1 on 5 matching bases. CDR1 is SQVTM, CDR2 ANQGSEA, per germline. Trimming shortened V by 6 bases and J by 2 bases, and 17 bases separated the two germline ends. The CDR3 runs to 14 residues. This CDR3 is CSVASTAATYEQYF. As DNA, the CDR3 is TGCAGCGTCGCCTCGACAGCAGCGACCTACGAGCAGTACTTC.

The table lists this clonotype with many counts. V is TRBV29-1 and J is TRBJ2-5; 8 bases line up with TRBD1. With V trimmed by 6 bases and J by 5 bases, 14 bases remained unmatched. The CDR3 loop spans 15 amino acids. Germline CDR1 reads SQVTM; CDR2 reads ANQGSEA. Here the CDR3 DNA reads TGCAGCGTCTCCAACGTGGCAGGGGGCTTGGAGACCCAGTACTTC. Translated, it gives CSVSNVAGGLETQYF.

This clonotype was seen a handful of times. The chain links TRBV27 to TRBJ2-7; maybe TRBD1 (6 bases). Between the trimmed V and J ends, which lost 5 bases and 2 bases, there was a span of 13 bases. Germline V lookup: CDR1 MNHEY, CDR2 SMNVEV (reference sequence). This CDR3 region has 14 residues. DNA of the CDR3: TGTGCCAGCAGTGCCTCAGGGGCCGCCTACGAGCAGTACTTC. Protein: CASSASGAAYEQYF.

This clonotype came up once. The chain employs TRBV28 and TRBJ1-2, with D possibly TRBD1 on 5 matching bases. The ends were cut back, 7 bases at V and 4 bases at J, with 22 bases in the middle. This CDR3 region has 16 residues. Looked up from germline, CDR1 is MDHEN and CDR2 is SYDVKM. The CDR3 loop reads CASTETGTLGTYGYTF. The CDR3, as DNA: TGTGCCAGCACTGAAACCGGGACCCTAGGCACCTATGGCTACACCTTC.

This clonotype came up a few times. V and J are TRBV11-2 and TRBJ2-2; TRBD1 might be the D (6 bases). Germline V gene data show CDR1 as SGHAT and CDR2 as FQNNGV. CDR3 length: 15 amino acids. The V end lost 5 bases, the J end lost 1 base, and 11 bases lay between the germline ends. The CDR3 nucleotides are TGTGCCAGCAGCCGAGGGACAAAGAACACCGGGGAGCTGTTTTTT. Encoded protein: CASSRGTKNTGELFF.

V usage is TRBV6-2 or TRBV6-3 and J usage is TRBJ2-7; 13 bases match TRBD2. In germline, CDR1 is MNHEY, CDR2 SVGEGT. Losses at the gene ends were 5 bases for V and 5 bases for J; bases not matched to a gene: 6. The length of the CDR3 is 15 residues. CDR3: CASSTGTSGNHEQYF. Written as DNA, the CDR3 is TGTGCCAGCAGTACCGGGACTAGCGGGAACCACGAGCAGTACTTC.